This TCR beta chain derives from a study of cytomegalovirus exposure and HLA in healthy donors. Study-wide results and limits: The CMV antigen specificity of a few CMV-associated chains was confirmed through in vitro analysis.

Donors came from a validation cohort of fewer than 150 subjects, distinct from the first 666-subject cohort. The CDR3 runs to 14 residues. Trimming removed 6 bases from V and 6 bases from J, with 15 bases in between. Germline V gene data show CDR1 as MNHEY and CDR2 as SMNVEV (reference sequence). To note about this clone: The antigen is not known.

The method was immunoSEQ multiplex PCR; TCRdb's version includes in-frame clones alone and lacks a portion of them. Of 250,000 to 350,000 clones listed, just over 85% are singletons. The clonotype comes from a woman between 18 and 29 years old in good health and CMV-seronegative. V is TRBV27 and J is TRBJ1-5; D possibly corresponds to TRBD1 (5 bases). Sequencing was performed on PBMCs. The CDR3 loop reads CASSGGMVGQPQHF. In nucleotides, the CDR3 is TGTGCCAGCAGCGGGGGGATGGTAGGTCAGCCCCAGCATTTT.